Sequencing of this T cell receptor beta chain was carried out in a study of metastatic and nonmetastatic thyroid tumors. Study-level background: Both malignant and benign thyroid patients supplied peripheral blood and tumor or nodule tissue samples, across which the repertoires of these patients were then compared. Study outcomes and limitations: In both blood and tumor samples, TCR beta diversity was reported significantly higher for malignant than benign nodules.

Regarding this clone: Its cognate antigen is unknown.

Original analysis: Differences in CDR3 between clinicopathological groups were drawn on to build a classifier intended to discriminate distant-metastatic papillary thyroid cancer patients. TCRdb reanalyzed the PCR reads with MiXCR. These V and J calls are TCRdb output, not the study's own analysis. The sample consists of more than 10,000 clones, 31% of them appearing once. Among the patients, none had received any treatment before thyroid surgery. Deletions cut 4 bases from V and 1 base from J, with 10 bases between. CDR1 and CDR2 from the germline V gene are ENHRY and SYGVKD. This CDR3 spans 14 amino acids.

This TCR derives from a male donor with papillary thyroid cancer or a benign thyroid nodule (not recorded which). Some clones in this sample may be carry-over from other donors' samples. V gene TRBV10-3 combines with J gene TRBJ2-5, with D possibly matching TRBD2 (5 bases). The sequencing input was tumor tissue. CDR3 DNA: TGTGCCATCAGTGGAAGCGGAACCCAAGAGACCCAGTACTTC. This encodes CAISGSGTQETQYF.